Below, 16 T cell receptor beta chains from the same sample are listed, as sequenced in a study of blood T cell repertoires in COVID-19. TCRdb's copy holds only in-frame clones and misses some; the assay was immunoSEQ multiplex PCR. The sample consists of fewer than 250,000 clones, about 87% of them appearing once. The sample taken for sequencing was peripheral blood. Every receptor here comes from a man in his 70s with acute or convalescent COVID-19.

The J gene is TRBJ2-5, the V gene TRBV29-1; 8 bases match TRBD1. This CDR3 has 13 residues. The germline gives CDR1 SQVTM, CDR2 ANQGSEA. V shed 4 bases and J 1 base; nucleotides not matched to a gene: 2. DNA for the CDR3: TGCAGCGTTGGGACAGGGTCCCAAGAGACCCAGTACTTC. Its protein is CSVGTGSQETQYF.

This chain links TRBV11-2 with TRBJ2-1; D unresolved. The CDR3 covers 15 residues. V gave up 4 bases and J gave up 0 bases, with 10 bases separating them. The germline CDR1 and CDR2 sequences are SGHAT and FQNNGV. The CDR3 coding sequence is TGTGCCAGCAGCTCCTTCTCTAGCTCCTACAATGAGCAGTTCTTC. Its translation is CASSSFSSSYNEQFF.

The V gene is TRBV5-6, the J gene TRBJ1-2; D is perhaps TRBD1 (6 bases). The CDR3 covers 16 residues. Per germline, CDR1 SGHDT and CDR2 YYEEEE. Trimming took off 3 bases at V and 4 bases at J, with 19 bases between the two ends. In DNA, the CDR3 is TGTGCCAGCAGCTCTACCCCGGGACAACTGATCTATGGCTACACCTTC. The encoded protein is CASSSTPGQLIYGYTF.

The rearrangement joins TRBV29-1 to TRBJ2-3, with a weak D call TRBD2 (7 bases). This CDR3 comprises 16 residues. From germline, CDR1 is SQVTM and CDR2 ANQGSEA. V shed 7 bases and J shed 4 bases, with 24 bases lying between them. As DNA, the CDR3 is TGCAGCGCCCGAGTAGGGGGGGCTTTCGTGCCAGATACGCAGTATTTT. Translated: CSARVGGAFVPDTQYF.

The rearrangement links TRBV7-9 to TRBJ1-4; 8 positions agree with TRBD1. Germline loops: CDR1 SEHNR, CDR2 FQNEAQ (reference sequence). Germline trimming cut 5 bases from V and 5 bases from J; bases unmatched to any gene: 4. CDR3 length equals 14 residues. CDR3: CASSADRGNEKLFF. The CDR3 DNA is TGTGCCAGCAGCGCCGACAGGGGAAATGAAAAACTGTTTTTT.

V is TRBV7-2 and J is TRBJ2-3; maybe TRBD2 (5 bases). Germline loops: CDR1 SGHTA, CDR2 FQGNSA. V was trimmed by 5 bases and J by 2 bases, leaving 14 bases between them. This CDR3 is 15 amino acids long. CDR3 DNA sequence: TGTGCCAGCAGCCCCGCGGGTATTCTCACAGATACGCAGTATTTT. Translation: CASSPAGILTDTQYF.

This chain connects TRBV6-6 to TRBJ2-7, with TRBD2 matching over 7 bases. The CDR3 extends over 16 amino acids. V shed 7 bases and J 1 base; nucleotides not matched to a gene: 13. CDR1 is MNHNY and CDR2 is SVGAGI in the germline V gene (reference sequence). The CDR3 nucleotides are TGTGCCAGCACCCCTGGAATGGCGGGAGAGTCCTACGAGCAGTACTTC. As protein: CASTPGMAGESYEQYF.

The DNA for the CDR3 is TGTGCCAGTACCCCCGGACTAGCGGGATCGTCGGTGGATGAGCAGTTCTTC. Its protein is CASTPGLAGSSVDEQFF. The V call is TRBV19, the J call TRBJ2-1; TRBD2 matches 12 bases. CDR1 and CDR2 from the germline V gene are LNHDA and SQIVND (reference sequence). This CDR3 is built from 17 residues. V lost 7 bases to trimming and J lost 8 bases; unmatched junction nucleotides: 15.

The chain couples TRBV19 to TRBJ1-2, with D uncertain. Trimming pared 6 bases from V and 8 bases from J, leaving 22 bases between. The CDR3 runs 15 residues. In germline, CDR1 is LNHDA, CDR2 SQIVND (reference sequence). DNA for the CDR3: TGTGCCAGTAGGACACCTTACGAGGACTCCTTAGGCTACACCTTC. Its protein product is CASRTPYEDSLGYTF.

The CDR3, as DNA: TGTGCCAGCAGCCAGTGGGCGGGAGGGCCCTCGGGTGAGCAGTTCTTC. This encodes CASSQWAGGPSGEQFF. The genes are TRBV3-1 (or the pseudogene TRBV3-2) and TRBJ2-1; 9 positions agree with TRBD2. Looked up from germline, CDR1 is LGHDT and CDR2 is YNNKEL (reference sequence). This CDR3 is 16 amino acids long. Trimming at V came to 3 bases and at J to 9 bases, leaving 12 bases not matched to a gene.

The CDR3 protein is CASSYSGWIGGTFF. In DNA form, the CDR3 reads TGTGCCAGCAGTTACTCGGGATGGATCGGGGGGACTTTCTTT. The rearrangement links TRBV6-5 to TRBJ1-1; maybe TRBD1 (5 bases). V lost 0 bases to trimming and J lost 12 bases, with 17 bases between them. The germline gives CDR1 MNHEY, CDR2 SVGAGI. The CDR3 length is 14 residues.

The V and J genes are TRBV7-9 and TRBJ2-7, with 7 positions matching TRBD1. The V gene end was trimmed by 4 bases and the J gene end by 3 bases; junction bases not matched to a gene: 3. This CDR3 has 13 amino acids. Germline loops: CDR1 SEHNR, CDR2 FQNEAQ (reference sequence). The CDR3 DNA reads as TGTGCCAGCAGCTCGGGACAGCTCTACGAGCAGTACTTC. This translates into CASSSGQLYEQYF.

This chain uses TRBV3-1 (or the pseudogene TRBV3-2) with TRBJ1-1; tentative D call: TRBD1 (5 bases). This CDR3 spans 14 amino acids. The germline CDR1 and CDR2 sequences are LGHDT and YNNKEL (reference sequence). Trimming left V 2 bases short and J 1 base short, with 8 bases between. The CDR3 DNA sequence: TGTGCCAGCAGCCAAATTGACAGGAACACTGAAGCTTTCTTT. This translates into CASSQIDRNTEAFF.

This clone was detected only once. The V and J genes are TRBV28 and TRBJ2-2; TRBD1 matches 10 bases. The CDR3 is 15 amino acids. The V segment lost 4 bases and the J segment 7 bases; nucleotides outside the gene matches: 6. The germline gives CDR1 MDHEN, CDR2 SYDVKM. This chain's CDR3 is CASSSGQGFGGELFF. CDR3 bases: TGTGCCAGCAGTTCGGGACAGGGGTTCGGCGGGGAGCTGTTTTTT.

The chain employs TRBV14 and TRBJ1-1, with unresolved D. Germline V gene sequence: CDR1 SGHDN, CDR2 FVKESK. V was pared by 4 bases and J by 7 bases, with 10 bases between. The length of the CDR3 is 12 residues. The CDR3 DNA follows: TGTGCCAGCAGCCTCGGCGGGATTGAAGCTTTCTTT. Translated, it gives CASSLGGIEAFF.

The V call is TRBV4-2, the J call TRBJ1-1; D is perhaps TRBD1 (6 bases). The CDR3 has 15 amino acids. CDR1 is LGHNA and CDR2 is YNFKEQ in the germline V gene. Trimming left V 1 base short and J 1 base short, with 10 bases between. CDR3 DNA: TGTGCCAGCAGCCAAGCGGACAGACCGAACACTGAAGCTTTCTTT. It specifies CASSQADRPNTEAFF.